This T cell receptor (beta chain) was recorded in a study of T cell repertoires in cytomegalovirus infection. As for the study in general: The authors used CMV epitopes that were HLA-C-restricted (recently identified) and HLA-B-restricted (well studied). TCR beta signatures that were public indicated CMV infection and matching HLA type.

TCRdb redid the calling of the reads with MiXCR, one entry per CDR3 protein. The table lists approximately 770,000 distinct CDR3 sequences, approximately 32% of them singletons. This clonotype turned up a few times. Antigen specificity is unknown. In germline, CDR1 is SEHNR, CDR2 FQNEAQ (reference sequence). V trimming: 4 bases; J trimming: 1 base; junction bases outside the gene matches: 11. CDR3 length: 17 residues. Findings and limits, study-wide: CMV-specific HLA-C-restricted TCR beta clonotypes dominated the ex vivo response. Summed frequency of shared TCR beta families picked out CMV carriers who also had the relevant HLA.

This sequence was found in a human donor in good health (CMV status not recorded). Some clones in this sample may be carry-over from other donors' samples. The input for sequencing was cultured CD8+ T cells from PBMCs, taken from culture after CMV antigen stimulation. The chain is built from TRBV7-9 and TRBJ2-3; TRBD2 agrees at 7 bases. This CDR3 reads CASSSLGGRDRTDTQYF. The DNA for the CDR3 is TGTGCCAGCAGCTCCTTGGGTGGGAGGGACCGCACAGATACGCAGTATTTT. The entire variable domain, with the rest obtained from reference TRBV7-9 and TRBJ2-3, is as follows: DTGVSQNPRHKITKRGQNVTFRCDPISEHNRLYWYRQTLGQGPEFLTYFQNEAQLEKSRLLSDRFSAERPKGSFSTLEIQRTEQGDSAMYLCASSSLGGRDRTDTQYFGPGTRLTVL.